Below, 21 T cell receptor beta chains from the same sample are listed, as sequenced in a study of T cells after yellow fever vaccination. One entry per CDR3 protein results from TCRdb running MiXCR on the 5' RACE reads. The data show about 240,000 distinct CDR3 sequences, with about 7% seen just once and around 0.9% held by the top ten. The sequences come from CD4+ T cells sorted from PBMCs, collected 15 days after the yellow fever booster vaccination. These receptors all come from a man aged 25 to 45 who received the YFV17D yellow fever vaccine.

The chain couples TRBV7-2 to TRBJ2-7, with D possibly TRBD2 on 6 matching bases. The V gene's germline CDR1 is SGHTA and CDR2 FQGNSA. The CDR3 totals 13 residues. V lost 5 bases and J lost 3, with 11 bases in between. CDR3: CASSTSPDYEQYF. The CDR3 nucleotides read TGTGCCAGCAGCACTAGCCCAGACTACGAGCAGTACTTC.

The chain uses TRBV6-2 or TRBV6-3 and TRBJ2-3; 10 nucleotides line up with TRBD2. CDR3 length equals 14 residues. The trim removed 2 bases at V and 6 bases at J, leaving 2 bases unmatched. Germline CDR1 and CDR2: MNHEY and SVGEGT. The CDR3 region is CASSYLAGEDTQYF. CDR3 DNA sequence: TGTGCCAGCAGTTACCTAGCGGGAGAGGATACGCAGTATTTT.

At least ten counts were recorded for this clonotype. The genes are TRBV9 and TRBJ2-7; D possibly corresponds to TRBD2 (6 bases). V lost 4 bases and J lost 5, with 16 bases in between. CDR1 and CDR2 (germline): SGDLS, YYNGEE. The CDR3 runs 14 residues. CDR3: CASSPSGGGDEQYF. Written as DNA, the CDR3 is TGTGCCAGCAGCCCCTCCGGGGGAGGCGACGAGCAGTACTTC.

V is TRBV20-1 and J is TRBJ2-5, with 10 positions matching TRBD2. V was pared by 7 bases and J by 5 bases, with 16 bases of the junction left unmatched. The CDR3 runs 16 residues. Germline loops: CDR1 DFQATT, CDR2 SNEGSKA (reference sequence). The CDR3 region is CSGRVAGGRLPETQYF. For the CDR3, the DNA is TGCAGTGGTAGGGTAGCGGGAGGCAGACTGCCCGAGACCCAGTACTTC.

The CDR3 is CASSQKTGLNTGELFF. In DNA form, the CDR3 reads TGTGCCAGCAGCCAAAAGACGGGACTCAACACCGGGGAGCTGTTTTTT. The chain couples TRBV14 to TRBJ2-2; D is possibly TRBD2 (6 bases). Per the germline V gene, CDR1 is SGHDN and CDR2 is FVKESK. The germline V and J ends were trimmed by 2 bases and 2 bases, with 12 bases remaining between them. The CDR3 loop spans 16 amino acids.

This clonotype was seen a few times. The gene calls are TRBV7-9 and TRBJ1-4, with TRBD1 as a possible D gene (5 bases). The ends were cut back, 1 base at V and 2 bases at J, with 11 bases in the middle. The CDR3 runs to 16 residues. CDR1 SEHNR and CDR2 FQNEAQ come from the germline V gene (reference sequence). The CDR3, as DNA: TGTGCCAGCAGCTTAGGGACACTTACGACTAATGAAAAACTGTTTTTT. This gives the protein CASSLGTLTTNEKLFF.

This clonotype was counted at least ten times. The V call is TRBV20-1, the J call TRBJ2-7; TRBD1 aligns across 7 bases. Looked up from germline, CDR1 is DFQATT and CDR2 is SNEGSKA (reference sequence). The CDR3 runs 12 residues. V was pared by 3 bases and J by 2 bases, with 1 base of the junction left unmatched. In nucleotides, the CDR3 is TGCAGTGCTAGGACAGGGCCCTACGAGCAGTACTTC. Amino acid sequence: CSARTGPYEQYF.

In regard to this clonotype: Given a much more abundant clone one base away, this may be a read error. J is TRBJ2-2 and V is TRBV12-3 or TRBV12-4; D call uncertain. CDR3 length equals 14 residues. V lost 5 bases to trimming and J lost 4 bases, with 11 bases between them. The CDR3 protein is CASSLVLSTGELFF. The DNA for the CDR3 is TGTGCCAGCAGTCTTGTCCTAAGCACCGGGGAGCTGTTTTTT.

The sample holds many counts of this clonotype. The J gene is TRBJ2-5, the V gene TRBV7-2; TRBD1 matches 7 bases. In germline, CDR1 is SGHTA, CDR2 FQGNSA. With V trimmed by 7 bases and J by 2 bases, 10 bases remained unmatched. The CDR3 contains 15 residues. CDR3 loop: CASTHLWGQQETQYF. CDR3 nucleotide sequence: TGTGCCAGCACCCACTTGTGGGGACAGCAAGAGACCCAGTACTTC. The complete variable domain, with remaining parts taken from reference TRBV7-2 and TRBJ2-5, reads GAGVSQSPSNKVTEKGKDVELRCDPISGHTALYWYRQSLGQGLEFLIYFQGNSAPDKSGLPSDRFSAERTGGSVSTLTIQRTQQEDSAVYLCASTHLWGQQETQYFGPGTRLLVL.

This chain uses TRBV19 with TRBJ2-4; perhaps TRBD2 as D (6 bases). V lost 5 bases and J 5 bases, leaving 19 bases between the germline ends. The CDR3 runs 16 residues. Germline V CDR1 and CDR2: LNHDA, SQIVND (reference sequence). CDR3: CASSLRLAGLENIQYF. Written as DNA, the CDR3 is TGTGCCAGTAGTCTTCGGTTGGCGGGATTGGAAAACATTCAGTACTTC.

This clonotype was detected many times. The CDR3 nucleotides are TGCGCCAGCAGCTTGAGGCAGGGGGCGAGGGACACAGATACGCAGTATTTT. It encodes CASSLRQGARDTDTQYF. This chain links TRBV5-1 with TRBJ2-3; 8 positions agree with TRBD1. CDR3 length equals 17 residues. J was trimmed by 2 bases and V by 1 base; bases with no gene match: 9. Germline V CDR1 and CDR2: SGHRS, YFSETQ.

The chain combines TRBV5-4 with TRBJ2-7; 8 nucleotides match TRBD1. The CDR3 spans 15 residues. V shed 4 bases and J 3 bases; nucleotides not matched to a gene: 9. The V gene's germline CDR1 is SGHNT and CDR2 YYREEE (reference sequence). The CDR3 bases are TGTGCCAGCAGCGCCGGGACAGGCGATGGCTACGAGCAGTACTTC. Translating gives CASSAGTGDGYEQYF.

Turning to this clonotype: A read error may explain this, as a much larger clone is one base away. CDR3 residues: CASTFLGWGGSREQYF. The CDR3 region has the DNA TGTGCCAGCACCTTTCTCGGGTGGGGAGGGTCCCGCGAGCAGTACTTC. The V and J genes are TRBV12-3 or TRBV12-4 and TRBJ2-7; TRBD2 matches 7 bases. J lost 6 bases, V lost 7 bases, and 18 bases had no gene match. This CDR3 has 16 amino acids.

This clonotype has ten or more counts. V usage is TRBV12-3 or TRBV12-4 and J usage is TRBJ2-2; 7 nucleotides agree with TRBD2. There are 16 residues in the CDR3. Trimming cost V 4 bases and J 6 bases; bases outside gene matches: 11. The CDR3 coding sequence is TGTGCCAGCAGTTCCACTAGCGTGGGAGTGGCCGGGGAGCTGTTTTTT. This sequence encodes CASSSTSVGVAGELFF.

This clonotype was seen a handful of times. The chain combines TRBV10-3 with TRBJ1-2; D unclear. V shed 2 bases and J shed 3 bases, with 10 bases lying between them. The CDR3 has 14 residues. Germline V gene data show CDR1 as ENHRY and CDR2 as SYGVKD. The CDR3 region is CAISEEGADYGYTF. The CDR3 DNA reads TGTGCCATCAGTGAGGAGGGAGCCGACTATGGCTACACCTTC.

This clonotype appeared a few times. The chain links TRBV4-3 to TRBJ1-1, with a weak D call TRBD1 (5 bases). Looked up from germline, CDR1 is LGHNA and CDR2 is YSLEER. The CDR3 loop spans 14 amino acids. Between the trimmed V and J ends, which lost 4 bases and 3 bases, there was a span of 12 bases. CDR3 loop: CASSPRPRDTEAFF. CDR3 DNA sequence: TGCGCCAGCAGCCCACGGCCCAGGGACACTGAAGCTTTCTTT.

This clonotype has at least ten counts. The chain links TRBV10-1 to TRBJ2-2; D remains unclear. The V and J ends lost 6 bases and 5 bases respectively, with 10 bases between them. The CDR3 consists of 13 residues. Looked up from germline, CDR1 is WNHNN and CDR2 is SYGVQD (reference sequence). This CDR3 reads CASSLIRTGELFF. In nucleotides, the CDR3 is TGCGCCAGCAGCCTGATCCGTACCGGGGAGCTGTTTTTT.

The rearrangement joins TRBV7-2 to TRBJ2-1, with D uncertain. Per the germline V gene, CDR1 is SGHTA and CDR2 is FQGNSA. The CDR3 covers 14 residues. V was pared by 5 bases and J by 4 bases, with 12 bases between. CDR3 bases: TGTGCCAGCAGCCACACCCCGGCTTACAATGAGCAGTTCTTC. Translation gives CASSHTPAYNEQFF.

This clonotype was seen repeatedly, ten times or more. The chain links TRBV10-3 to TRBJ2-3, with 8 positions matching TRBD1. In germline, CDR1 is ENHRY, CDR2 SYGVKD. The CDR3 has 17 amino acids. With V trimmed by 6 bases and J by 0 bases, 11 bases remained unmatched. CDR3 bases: TGTGCCATCAGCCCGAGAGGGACAGGCTCTAGCACAGATACGCAGTATTTT. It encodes CAISPRGTGSSTDTQYF.

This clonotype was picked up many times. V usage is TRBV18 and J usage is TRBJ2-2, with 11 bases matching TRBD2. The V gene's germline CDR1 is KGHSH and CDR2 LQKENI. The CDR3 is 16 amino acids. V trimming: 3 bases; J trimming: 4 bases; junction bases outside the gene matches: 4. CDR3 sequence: CASSPSTSGSTGELFF. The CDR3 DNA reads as TGTGCCAGCTCACCCTCCACTAGCGGGAGCACCGGGGAGCTGTTTTTT. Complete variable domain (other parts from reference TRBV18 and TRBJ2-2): NAGVMQNPRHLVRRRGQEARLRCSPMKGHSHVYWYRQLPEEGLKFMVYLQKENIIDESGMPKERFSAEFPKEGPSILRIQQVVRGDSAAYFCASSPSTSGSTGELFFGEGSRLTVL.

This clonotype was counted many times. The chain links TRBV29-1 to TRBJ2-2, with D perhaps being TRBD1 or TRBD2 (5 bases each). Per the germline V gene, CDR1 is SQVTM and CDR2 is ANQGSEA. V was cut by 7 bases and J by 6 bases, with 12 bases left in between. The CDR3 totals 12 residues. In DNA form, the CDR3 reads TGCAGCGCCGCCGGGGCTGCCGGGGAGCTGTTTTTT. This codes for CSAAGAAGELFF.